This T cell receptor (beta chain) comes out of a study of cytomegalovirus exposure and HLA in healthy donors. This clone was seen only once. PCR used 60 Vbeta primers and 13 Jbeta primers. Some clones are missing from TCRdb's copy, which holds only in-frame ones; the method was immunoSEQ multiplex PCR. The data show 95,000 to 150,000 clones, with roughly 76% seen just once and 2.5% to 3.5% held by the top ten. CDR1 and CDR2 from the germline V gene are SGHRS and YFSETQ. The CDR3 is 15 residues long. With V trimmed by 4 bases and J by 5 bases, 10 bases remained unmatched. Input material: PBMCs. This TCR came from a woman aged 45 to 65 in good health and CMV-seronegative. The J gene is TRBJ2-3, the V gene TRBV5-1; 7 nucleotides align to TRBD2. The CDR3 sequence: CASSPGTIFGDTQYF. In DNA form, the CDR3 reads TGCGCCAGCAGCCCCGGGACTATTTTCGGAGATACGCAGTATTTT.